This T cell receptor beta chain originates from a study of blood T cell repertoires in COVID-19. The CDR3 consists of 15 residues. The V gene lost 8 bases and the J gene lost 3 bases, with 19 bases spanning the gap. From germline, CDR1 is LNHDA and CDR2 SQIVND (reference sequence). Some clones are missing from TCRdb's copy, which holds only in-frame ones; the method was immunoSEQ multiplex PCR. Of 130,000 to 150,000 clones detected, 88% appear once; the ten largest clones hold 1.7%. This clonotype was sampled from a woman aged 45 to 65 with acute or convalescent COVID-19. Source material: peripheral blood. This rearrangement joins TRBV19 to TRBJ1-2; a weak D match, TRBD1 (6 bases). This chain's CDR3 is CASSPDRDTHYGYTF. The CDR3 DNA sequence: TGTGCCAGTTCCCCTGACCGGGACACACACTATGGCTACACCTTC.